This T cell receptor (beta chain) was documented in a study of cytomegalovirus exposure and HLA in healthy donors. The PCR made use of 60 Vbeta and 13 Jbeta primers. Some clones are missing from TCRdb's copy, which holds only in-frame ones; the method was immunoSEQ multiplex PCR. The sample shows about 150,000 clones, around three quarters of them seen only once. The CDR3 has 12 amino acids. Germline CDR1 and CDR2: WNHNN and SYGVQD (reference sequence). V was trimmed by 4 bases and J by 7 bases, leaving 7 bases between them. This sequence originates from a woman aged 50 to 65 in good health and CMV-seropositive. Sequenced: PBMCs. V is TRBV10-1 and J is TRBJ2-2; D is unclear. CDR3 sequence: CASSVTGGELFF. CDR3 DNA: TGCGCCAGCAGTGTCACCGGCGGGGAGCTGTTTTTT.